These 18 T cell receptor beta chains were all obtained from the same sample, sequenced in a study of control samples from healthy donors and cancer patients. TCRdb's copy holds only in-frame clones and misses some; the assay was immunoSEQ multiplex PCR. This sample yields tens of thousands of clones, of which approximately 80% are seen a single time; under 30% belongs to the top ten. The material sequenced was blood. These receptors all stem from a man aged 50-59 years in good health.

The chain employs TRBV4-3 and TRBJ2-1; 9 bases match TRBD2. The V gene's germline CDR1 is LGHNA and CDR2 YSLEER. The CDR3 has 16 residues. Trimming took 3 bases from V and 3 from J; bases not matched to a gene: 6. The CDR3 region has the DNA TGCGCCAGCAGCCAGTGGGCTAGCGGGGACTACAATGAGCAGTTCTTC. Translation: CASSQWASGDYNEQFF.

This clone was observed once. The chain recombines TRBV12-5 with TRBJ2-6; a possible D gene is TRBD1 (6 bases). From germline, CDR1 is LGHNT and CDR2 FRNRAP. V gave up 5 bases and J gave up 0 bases, with 11 bases separating them. The CDR3 consists of 16 residues. CDR3: CASGPGHNSGANVLTF. Written as DNA, the CDR3 is TGTGCTAGTGGTCCGGGACATAACTCTGGGGCCAACGTCCTGACTTTC.

The chain is built from TRBV30 and TRBJ2-7, with a possible D match to TRBD2 (6 bases). The CDR3 is 14 amino acids. V lost 4 bases and J 3 bases, leaving 16 bases between the germline ends. Germline V gene sequence: CDR1 GTSNPN, CDR2 SVGIG (reference sequence). The CDR3 DNA reads as TGTGCCTGGACCCCCCGGGACTGGCACTACGAGCAGTACTTC. It encodes CAWTPRDWHYEQYF.

The chain is built from TRBV28 and TRBJ2-1, with a tentative D call TRBD1 (6 bases). Looked up from germline, CDR1 is MDHEN and CDR2 is SYDVKM. The CDR3 runs 15 residues. V was cut by 5 bases and J by 5 bases, with 16 bases left in between. CDR3 DNA: TGTGCCAGCAGTGACTCACAGGGATACCACAATGAGCAGTTCTTC. Encoded protein: CASSDSQGYHNEQFF.

This chain joins TRBV7-2 and TRBJ2-7; 9 positions match TRBD1. CDR1 and CDR2 (germline): SGHTA, FQGNSA. This CDR3 spans 16 amino acids. The ends lost 5 bases at V and 6 bases at J; junction bases unmatched: 14. The CDR3 region is CASSHPERTGVPEQYF. CDR3 nucleotides: TGTGCCAGCAGCCACCCGGAACGGACAGGGGTTCCCGAGCAGTACTTC.

This clone was counted once. This chain joins TRBV7-9 and TRBJ2-1, with D perhaps TRBD1 (5 bases). This CDR3 spans 14 amino acids. The germline V gene has CDR1 SEHNR and CDR2 FQNEAQ (reference sequence). V was trimmed by 5 bases and J by 4 bases, leaving 12 bases between them. The CDR3 is CASSPQDAYNEQFF. The CDR3 DNA sequence: TGTGCCAGCAGCCCACAGGACGCTTACAATGAGCAGTTCTTC.

The chain uses TRBV7-9 and TRBJ2-2; D possibly corresponds to TRBD2 (6 bases). From germline, CDR1 is SEHNR and CDR2 FQNEAQ (reference sequence). The ends were cut back, 4 bases at V and 0 bases at J, with 12 bases in the middle. The length of the CDR3 is 16 residues. CDR3 sequence (DNA): TGTGCCAGCAGCTCCCGGGCGGGAACGAACACCGGGGAGCTGTTTTTT. This codes for CASSSRAGTNTGELFF.

This rearrangement joins TRBV3-1 (or the pseudogene TRBV3-2) to TRBJ2-1, with D hard to call. Germline CDR1 is LGHDT and CDR2 is YNNKEL (reference sequence). V was shortened by 4 bases and J by 8 bases, with 6 bases between the two germline ends. The CDR3 sequence is 11 residues long. The CDR3 region is CASSRRDEQFF. The CDR3 nucleotides are TGTGCCAGCAGCCGTCGGGATGAGCAGTTCTTC.

The V gene is TRBV12-3 or TRBV12-4, the J gene TRBJ1-2, with unresolved D. Trimming removed 8 bases from V and 7 bases from J, with 14 bases in between. The length of the CDR3 is 12 residues. CDR3 loop: CASGVGALGYTF. The CDR3 DNA follows: TGTGCCAGCGGGGTAGGAGCGCTTGGCTACACCTTC.

This clone was counted only a few times. The CDR3 here is CASSRRNYGYTF. CDR3 DNA sequence: TGTGCCAGCAGTCGACGGAACTATGGCTACACCTTC. This chain joins TRBV2 and TRBJ1-2; D not certain. V was trimmed by 5 bases and J by 2 bases, leaving 6 bases between them. This CDR3 is 12 amino acids long. Germline V lookup: CDR1 SNHLY, CDR2 FYNNEI.

The chain carries TRBV28 and TRBJ1-1; TRBD1 is a possible D gene (5 bases). V lost 2 bases and J 3 bases, leaving 10 bases between the germline ends. Germline V lookup: CDR1 MDHEN, CDR2 SYDVKM. The CDR3 totals 14 residues. CDR3 nucleotides: TGTGCCAGCAGTTTACCAGGGTCGTACACTGAAGCTTTCTTT. Its protein is CASSLPGSYTEAFF.

The chain recombines TRBV5-5 with TRBJ1-5; D might be TRBD1 (5 bases). The CDR3 consists of 13 residues. CDR1 SGHKS and CDR2 YYEKEE come from the germline V gene (reference sequence). The germline V and J ends were trimmed by 4 bases and 7 bases, with 12 bases remaining between them. CDR3 nucleotide sequence: TGTGCCAGCAGCCGGGACGTAGGCCAGCCCCAGCATTTT. Protein sequence: CASSRDVGQPQHF.

The V call is TRBV9, the J call TRBJ2-1; 9 positions agree with TRBD1. The CDR3 extends over 15 amino acids. Germline V gene sequence: CDR1 SGDLS, CDR2 YYNGEE. Trimming at V came to 0 bases and at J to 7 bases, leaving 5 bases not matched to a gene. The CDR3 spells CASSVGGTGRNEQFF. The CDR3 DNA reads as TGTGCCAGCAGCGTAGGAGGGACAGGGAGGAATGAGCAGTTCTTC.

This chain connects TRBV28 to TRBJ1-5, with D unresolved. The CDR3 sequence is 14 residues long. Germline assignment: CDR1 MDHEN and CDR2 SYDVKM. The germline V and J ends were trimmed by 5 bases and 0 bases, with 8 bases remaining between them. The CDR3 DNA follows: TGTGCCAGCAGTCGAGGGCTTAGCAATCAGCCCCAGCATTTT. Protein: CASSRGLSNQPQHF.

The chain employs TRBV12-5 and TRBJ2-3; D ambiguous. Deletions cut 0 bases from V and 8 bases from J, with 6 bases between. This CDR3 is built from 12 residues. Germline V gene data show CDR1 as LGHNT and CDR2 as FRNRAP. The CDR3 is CASGLVGLTQYF. As DNA, the CDR3 is TGTGCTAGTGGTTTGGTGGGCCTTACGCAGTATTTT.

The genes are TRBV9 and TRBJ1-1, with no clear D. The germline gives CDR1 SGDLS, CDR2 YYNGEE. The CDR3 extends over 16 amino acids. V dropped 0 bases and J dropped 0 bases, with 12 bases sitting between them. The CDR3 region has the DNA TGTGCCAGCAGCGTAGTCCCGGGGTCGGTGAACACTGAAGCTTTCTTT. This translates into CASSVVPGSVNTEAFF.

This clone showed up just a few times. The rearrangement links TRBV7-3 to TRBJ2-6; D remains ambiguous. From germline, CDR1 is SGHTA and CDR2 FQGTGA. V dropped 1 base and J dropped 0 bases, with 13 bases sitting between them. The length of the CDR3 is 18 residues. CDR3 residues: CASSLIATAFSGANVLTF. The CDR3 DNA reads as TGTGCCAGCAGCTTAATCGCAACAGCATTCTCTGGGGCCAACGTCCTGACTTTC.

This rearrangement joins TRBV6-5 to TRBJ2-7; a possible D gene is TRBD2 (6 bases). CDR1 is MNHEY, CDR2 SVGAGI, per germline. The CDR3 is made up of 13 amino acids. Trimming shortened V by 7 bases and J by 6 bases, and 16 bases separated the two germline ends. The CDR3 nucleotides read TGTGCCAGCATAAAGGCGGGGCGCAGCGAGCAGTACTTC. Translating it yields CASIKAGRSEQYF.